A selection of T cell receptor beta chains follows, all from one sample in a study of T-cell reconstitution after alpha-beta-depleted transplantation in children. TCRdb reanalysed the PCR reads using MiXCR and keeps one entry per CDR3 protein. The data contain about 260,000 distinct CDR3 sequences, around a tenth of them singletons. Source: peripheral blood, taken 180 days after TCRalphabeta/CD19-depleted stem cell transplant. The origin of the receptors is a male patient aged 2-15 years who had a stem cell transplant for chronic granulomatous disease, so the T cells may come from the graft donor. Each CDR3 is given with its conserved first and last residue. The D gene is left open where the match is weak. The size of a clone is reported for some rows only, either as once, few or many, or as a class for expanded clones.

CDR3,DNA,size,V,D,J
CSVEDDERSYNEQFF,TGCAGCGTTGAAGATGATGAGCGCTCCTACAATGAGCAGTTCTTC,-,TRBV29-1,-,TRBJ2-1
CASSYPTTRDGGEQFF,TGTGCCAGCAGTTACCCTACGACTAGAGATGGGGGAGAGCAGTTCTTC,many,TRBV28,-,TRBJ2-1
CSASRLADSYEQYF,TGCAGTGCTAGCCGGCTAGCGGATTCCTACGAGCAGTACTTC,many,TRBV20-1,TRBD2,TRBJ2-7
CASSSLAGEQFF,TGTGCCAGCAGCTCCTTAGCGGGTGAGCAGTTCTTC,many,TRBV7-2,TRBD2,TRBJ2-1
CASSFDRVGEQYF,TGTGCCAGCAGCTTCGACAGGGTGGGGGAGCAGTACTTC,many,TRBV12-3/TRBV12-4,TRBD1,TRBJ2-7
CASSVGLAGVLDTQYF,TGTGCCAGCAGCGTAGGACTAGCGGGAGTCTTGGATACGCAGTATTTT,-,TRBV5-3,TRBD2,TRBJ2-3
CASSFGNLGDTQYF,TGTGCCAGCAGTTTCGGGAACTTAGGAGATACGCAGTATTTT,many,TRBV27,-,TRBJ2-3
CASSELKAGSPYGYTF,TGTGCCAGCAGTGAATTGAAAGCCGGCAGTCCTTATGGCTACACCTTC,few,TRBV25-1,-,TRBJ1-2
CASSQDEGRGYTEAFF,TGCGCCAGCAGCCAAGACGAAGGCAGGGGCTACACTGAAGCTTTCTTT,many,TRBV4-3,-,TRBJ1-1
CASKETYEQYF,TGTGCCAGCAAGGAGACCTACGAGCAGTACTTC,many,TRBV6-2/TRBV6-3,-,TRBJ2-7
CSARDGSGRQYF,TGCAGTGCTAGAGATGGTTCGGGACGGCAGTATTTT,many,TRBV20-1,-,TRBJ2-3
CASSPAFRGVTEAFF,TGTGCCAGCTCACCGGCTTTTCGAGGGGTCACTGAAGCTTTCTTT,many,TRBV18,-,TRBJ1-1
CSAAGTSDTGELFF,TGCAGTGCAGCCGGGACTTCCGACACCGGGGAGCTGTTTTTT,many,TRBV20-1,-,TRBJ2-2
CASSLWEREEWYNEQFF,TGTGCCAGCAGCTTGTGGGAGCGGGAAGAATGGTACAATGAGCAGTTCTTC,many,TRBV7-2,TRBD2,TRBJ2-1
CAWSWIATNEKLFF,TGTGCCTGGAGTTGGATTGCAACTAATGAAAAACTGTTTTTT,few,TRBV30,-,TRBJ1-4
CASSPKGLAGGETQYF,TGTGCCAGCAGCCCTAAGGGACTAGCGGGGGGAGAGACCCAGTACTTC,many,TRBV7-2,TRBD2,TRBJ2-5
CASSLGLAPTYEQYF,TGCGCCAGCAGCTTGGGACTAGCGCCGACCTACGAGCAGTACTTC,-,TRBV5-1,TRBD2,TRBJ2-7
CASSLGTGLSTDTQHF,TGTGCCAGCAGCCTAGGGACCGGGTTGAGCACAGACACGCAGCATTTT,-,TRBV7-6,-,TRBJ1-5
CSAEPGQGGYEQYF,TGCAGTGCTGAGCCGGGACAGGGAGGCTACGAGCAGTACTTC,many,TRBV20-1,TRBD1,TRBJ2-7
CASSQDMSPMANNEQFF,TGCGCCAGCAGCCAAGACATGTCCCCGATGGCTAACAATGAGCAGTTCTTC,many,TRBV4-3,-,TRBJ2-1
CASSAGTGRMGGYTF,TGTGCCAGCAGTGCCGGGACAGGGAGAATGGGCGGCTACACCTTC,many,TRBV7-2,TRBD1,TRBJ1-2
CASSQAPWTGQSYEQYF,TGTGCCAGCAGCCAAGCCCCCTGGACTGGACAATCCTACGAGCAGTACTTC,few,TRBV3-1,-,TRBJ2-7
CASSYTSGSGRTDTQYF,TGTGCCAGCAGCTACACTAGCGGGAGCGGCCGCACAGATACGCAGTATTTT,many,TRBV7-3,TRBD2,TRBJ2-3
CASTAGGNTEAFF,TGTGCCAGCACGGCAGGGGGGAACACTGAAGCTTTCTTT,many,TRBV6-5,TRBD1,TRBJ1-1
CSARDLAGSDTIYF,TGCAGTGCTAGAGATCTGGCCGGATCGGACACCATATATTTT,many,TRBV20-1,-,TRBJ1-3